These T cell receptor beta chains were read from a single sample in a study of T cell clones after liver transplantation. No antigen has been assigned to these receptors. Produced via immunoSEQ multiplex PCR; TCRdb's table is partial and in-frame only. The data show 4,500 to 6,500 clones, about 28% seen once. The sequenced sample was CD4+ T cells from cultured PBMCs. The receptors here all came from a human patient who received a liver transplant. Some T cells here may be from the graft donor. Both conserved end residues are part of each CDR3. D genes are given only for firm matches. Clone size, where shown, is once, few, many, or a class for clones that have expanded.

TRBV19	TRBD1	few	TRBJ2-7	TGTGCCAGTAGTGTGGCCGGGACAGGGGGTAACGAGCAGTACTTC	CASSVAGTGGNEQYF
TRBV18	.	medium-sized	TRBJ1-1	TGTGCCAGCTCACCAGGGGTTAACACTGAAGCTTTCTTT	CASSPGVNTEAFF
TRBV11-2	.	once	TRBJ2-2	TGTGCCAGCAGCTTAAAGACAGTCTCGAACACCGGGGAGCTGTTTTTT	CASSLKTVSNTGELFF
TRBV10-3	TRBD1	medium-sized	TRBJ2-2	TGTGCCATCACCGATGACAGGGACACCGGGGAGCTGTTTTTT	CAITDDRDTGELFF
TRBV19	.	.	TRBJ2-2	TGTGCCAGTAGTACGCGACAGGACGTGAGGACCGGGGAGCTGTTTTTT	CASSTRQDVRTGELFF
TRBV7-9	.	few	TRBJ2-3	TGTGCCAGCAGCGGTGAACCCCGCACAGATACGCAGTATTTT	CASSGEPRTDTQYF
TRBV18	.	.	TRBJ1-1	TGTGCCAGCTCACCACAGGGGGAAGGTACTGAAGCTTTCTTT	CASSPQGEGTEAFF
TRBV5-1	.	few	TRBJ1-2	TGCGCCAGCAGCTTGGATGGGGGGCGCCGTGGGGGCTACACCTTC	CASSLDGGRRGGYTF
TRBV19	.	.	TRBJ1-2	TGTGCCAGTAGCAAAAAGAGTCACAGGGCAGACTATGGCTACACCTTC	CASSKKSHRADYGYTF
TRBV7-2	.	.	TRBJ2-3	TGTGCCAGCAGCTTCCTCAGCACAGATACGCAGTATTTT	CASSFLSTDTQYF
TRBV5-1	TRBD1	few	TRBJ2-3	TGCGCCAGCAGCTTAACGAGACAGGGCGGCACAGATACGCAGTATTTT	CASSLTRQGGTDTQYF
TRBV7-7	.	.	TRBJ2-3	TGTGCTAGCAGCTTAGCAGCCTTCGGCACAGATACGCAGTATTTT	CASSLAAFGTDTQYF
TRBV5-1	TRBD1	.	TRBJ2-7	TGCGCCAGCAGCTCCCAGACAGGGGGCGGCCTCTACGAGCAGTACTTC	CASSSQTGGGLYEQYF
TRBV7-6	TRBD1	.	TRBJ1-1	TGTGCCAGCAGCCCGGGACAGTTGAACACTGAAGCTTTCTTT	CASSPGQLNTEAFF
TRBV6-6	.	.	TRBJ1-2	TGTGCCAGCACCAAAACAGACTATGGCTACACCTTC	CASTKTDYGYTF
TRBV11-2	.	.	TRBJ2-3	TGTGCCAGCAGCTCTATGATTGGTACTAGCACAGATACGCAGTATTTT	CASSSMIGTSTDTQYF
TRBV2	TRBD1	medium-sized	TRBJ2-1	TGTGCCAGCAGGGCGACAGGGGGCGCAAGCAATGAGCAGTTCTTC	CASRATGGASNEQFF
TRBV4-3	.	medium-sized	TRBJ2-6	TGCGCCAGCAGCCAATTTGCCTCAGCGACTGGGGCCAACGTCCTGACTTTC	CASSQFASATGANVLTF
TRBV9	.	.	TRBJ2-1	TGTGCCAGCAGCGCCCCCGGGACGGTATACAATGAGCAGTTCTTC	CASSAPGTVYNEQFF
TRBV20-1	.	few	TRBJ2-5	TGCAGTGGGTCCCCCGGAGAGACCCAGTACTTC	CSGSPGETQYF
TRBV5-1	TRBD2	medium-sized	TRBJ2-1	TGCGCCAGCAGAACTAGCGGGGGGTTATCCTACAATGAGCAGTTCTTC	CASRTSGGLSYNEQFF
TRBV19	TRBD2	.	TRBJ2-2	TGTGCCAGTAGTATAGTTCTGGGGGGGACTAGCGGGAGGGGGACCGGGGAGCTGTTTTTT	CASSIVLGGTSGRGTGELFF
TRBV7-2	.	medium-sized	TRBJ2-6	TGTGCCAGCAGCTCCTCTGGGGCCAACGTCCTGACTTTC	CASSSSGANVLTF
TRBV6-4	TRBD1	few	TRBJ2-7	TGTGCCAGCAGCGAAGGGCCTCCTACAGGGGGCGCGGTTTACGAGCAGTACTTC	CASSEGPPTGGAVYEQYF
TRBV5-6	.	.	TRBJ1-1	TGTGCCAGCAGCTCGCCCAGGGGAAGCACTGAAGCTTTCTTT	CASSSPRGSTEAFF
TRBV10-3	TRBD1	few	TRBJ2-1	TGTGCCATCACCGGGACAGGGCTAAACAATGAGCAGTTCTTC	CAITGTGLNNEQFF
TRBV29-1	TRBD1	once	TRBJ1-2	TGCAGCGTTGACCGGACAGGACAAGCGAAAAACTACACCTTC	CSVDRTGQAKNYTF
TRBV7-2	.	.	TRBJ1-1	TGTGCCAGCAGCTTTATGAGCAGGGGTACTGAAGCTTTCTTT	CASSFMSRGTEAFF
TRBV19	TRBD1	large	TRBJ2-6	TGTGCCAGTAGTAGAGGACAGGGAGAAGGTGGGGCCAACGTCCTGACTTTC	CASSRGQGEGGANVLTF
TRBV10-3	.	medium-sized	TRBJ2-7	TGTGCCATCAGTGAGGGCAGGGCGGTGGGGGAGCAGTACTTC	CAISEGRAVGEQYF
TRBV7-9	TRBD1	.	TRBJ1-1	TGTGCCAGCAGACCACAGGGGACTGCCACTGAAGCTTTCTTT	CASRPQGTATEAFF
TRBV4-2	TRBD2	.	TRBJ2-1	TGTGCCAGCAGCCAAGCCTCCGGGACTAGCGGATACAATGAGCAGTTCTTC	CASSQASGTSGYNEQFF
TRBV6-1	.	.	TRBJ1-2	TGTGCCAGCAGCTCGCAGGGGAATATTAACTATGGCTACACCTTC	CASSSQGNINYGYTF
TRBV6-5	TRBD1	.	TRBJ1-2	TGTGCCAGCAGTTTGGACAGGGATAACTATGGCTACACCTTC	CASSLDRDNYGYTF
TRBV6-1	.	.	TRBJ1-2	TGTGCCATCAGTGAAACTGGGGATGGCTACACCTTC	CAISETGDGYTF
TRBV21-1	.	medium-sized	TRBJ2-6	.	CASSNHRWGPGANVLTF
TRBV5-1	TRBD2	few	TRBJ2-5	TGCGCCAGCAGCTTGGGCCCCCTAGCGGGCCAAGAGACCCAGTACTTC	CASSLGPLAGQETQYF
TRBV19	TRBD2	.	TRBJ2-1	TGTGCCAGTAGTTTTAGACTAGCGGGACTCTACAATGAGCAGTTCTTC	CASSFRLAGLYNEQFF
TRBV28	.	medium-sized	TRBJ1-2	TGTGCCAGCAGTCCCCCGGTCTATGGCTACACCTTC	CASSPPVYGYTF
TRBV18	TRBD2	few	TRBJ2-3	TGTGCCAGCTCACCGGGACTAGCGGGGGGGCCAGATACGCAGTATTTT	CASSPGLAGGPDTQYF
TRBV5-6	.	.	TRBJ1-6	TGTGCCAGCAGCTTCGACAATTCACCCCTCCACTTT	CASSFDNSPLHF
TRBV27	.	.	TRBJ1-4	TGTGCCAGCAGTTTCTGGGGGACTAATGAAAAACTGTTTTTT	CASSFWGTNEKLFF
TRBV2	TRBD2	.	TRBJ2-1	TGTGCCAGCAGTGAAGCCTTCGCTAGCGGGAGAGGATACAATGAGCAGTTCTTC	CASSEAFASGRGYNEQFF
TRBV19	.	.	TRBJ1-2	TGTGCCAGTAGTATATCTTTACCTAGCTCCTATGGCTACACCTTC	CASSISLPSSYGYTF
TRBV30	.	large	TRBJ1-3	TGTGCCTGGAGTAAGGGGTTTACTGGAAACACCATATATTTT	CAWSKGFTGNTIYF
TRBV7-2	.	medium-sized	TRBJ1-2	TGTGCCAGCAGCTTAGGGACAAATAACTATGGCTACACCTTC	CASSLGTNNYGYTF
TRBV11-2	TRBD1	medium-sized	TRBJ1-1	TGTGCCAGCAGCTTAGTGGGTATTGCGGCAGGGGGTTCGACTGAAGCTTTCTTT	CASSLVGIAAGGSTEAFF
TRBV7-9	.	.	TRBJ2-2	TGTGCCAGCAGCTTATCCCAGGTTCCCACCGGGGAGCTGTTTTTT	CASSLSQVPTGELFF
TRBV9	TRBD2	.	TRBJ2-3	TGTGCCAGCAGCGCCCGTGGGACTAGCAACTCAGATACGCAGTATTTT	CASSARGTSNSDTQYF
TRBV6-5	TRBD1	few	TRBJ1-2	TGTGCCAGCACAGGGGGCTTTGGCTACACCTTC	CASTGGFGYTF
TRBV28	TRBD1	.	TRBJ2-2	TGTGCCACCTACCGGTCAGGGGGCACCGGGGAGCTGTTTTTT	CATYRSGGTGELFF
TRBV14	.	medium-sized	TRBJ1-2	TGTGCCAGCAGCCAAGCGGTAGGGCCTGGCTATGGCTACACCTTC	CASSQAVGPGYGYTF
TRBV6-1	TRBD1	.	TRBJ1-2	TGTGCCAGCAGTGAAGCGGCCGCAGGACAGGGCTATGGCTACACCTTC	CASSEAAAGQGYGYTF
TRBV30	.	few	TRBJ1-1	TGTGCCTGGAGTTACTCCCTGAACACTGAAGCTTTCTTT	CAWSYSLNTEAFF